One and the same sample provided the 10 T cell receptor beta chains below, sequenced in a study of blood T cell repertoires in COVID-19. Here immunoSEQ multiplex PCR was the method, and the copy in TCRdb shows in-frame clones only, minus some. The table records approximately 290,000 clones, approximately 89% of them present only once. Sequenced sample: peripheral blood. These receptors originate from a woman aged 55-69 years with acute or convalescent COVID-19.

The chain employs TRBV18 and TRBJ2-1, with 9 positions matching TRBD2. Germline V gene lookup returns CDR1 KGHSH and CDR2 LQKENI. The CDR3 is made up of 16 amino acids. J was trimmed by 2 bases and V by 3 bases; bases with no gene match: 5. As DNA, the CDR3 is TGTGCCAGCTCACCCATCCTAGCGGGAACCTACAATGAGCAGTTCTTC. As protein: CASSPILAGTYNEQFF.

The DNA of the CDR3 is TGTGCCAGCAGCTTCGACAGGCAACTTAATTCACCCCTCCACTTT. Translated, it gives CASSFDRQLNSPLHF. This chain joins TRBV11-1 and TRBJ1-6; D perhaps matches TRBD1 (6 bases). V was cut by 3 bases and J by 6 bases, with 12 bases left in between. CDR1 and CDR2 (germline): SGHAT, FQDESV (reference sequence). The CDR3 is 15 amino acids.

The rearrangement uses TRBV7-2 and TRBJ1-1, with D possibly being TRBD1 (6 bases). Germline V lookup: CDR1 SGHTA, CDR2 FQGNSA. V lost 0 bases to trimming and J lost 1 base, with 9 bases between them. The CDR3 sequence is 15 residues long. The CDR3 is CASSLAPGANTEAFF. Here the CDR3 DNA reads TGTGCCAGCAGCTTAGCCCCAGGGGCGAACACTGAAGCTTTCTTT.

The gene calls are TRBV10-3 and TRBJ2-1; no firm D call. V was cut by 0 bases and J by 8 bases, with 11 bases left in between. The CDR3 has 14 amino acids. Germline assignment: CDR1 ENHRY and CDR2 SYGVKD. CDR3 in amino acids: CAISESKRVDEQFF. CDR3 sequence (DNA): TGTGCCATCAGTGAGTCCAAACGGGTGGATGAGCAGTTCTTC.

The rearrangement links TRBV28 to TRBJ1-5; D remains ambiguous. Germline loops: CDR1 MDHEN, CDR2 SYDVKM. V was pared by 5 bases and J by 2 bases, with 13 bases between. This CDR3 has 15 residues. The CDR3 region is CASSGGRRGNQPQHF. The CDR3 DNA reads as TGTGCCAGCAGTGGAGGAAGGCGGGGCAATCAGCCCCAGCATTTT.

The J gene is TRBJ2-7, the V gene TRBV4-3; possibly TRBD1 for D (5 bases). This CDR3 comprises 16 residues. The germline CDR1 and CDR2 sequences are LGHNA and YSLEER. The ends were cut back, 0 bases at V and 1 base at J, with 13 bases in the middle. CDR3 DNA sequence: TGCGCCAGCAGCCAAGATAAGGGGCTAGGGTCCTACGAGCAGTACTTC. Translation: CASSQDKGLGSYEQYF.

Points on this clone: The same CDR3 arises from other DNA sequences in this sample as well. The chain couples TRBV6-6 to TRBJ2-2; tentative D call: TRBD2 (6 bases). Looked up from germline, CDR1 is MNHNY and CDR2 is SVGAGI (reference sequence). Trimming left V 7 bases short and J 1 base short, with 13 bases between. The CDR3 is made up of 15 amino acids. The chain's CDR3 is CASKERGRNTGELFF. CDR3 DNA: TGTGCCAGCAAAGAACGGGGGAGGAACACCGGGGAGCTGTTTTTT.

V and J are TRBV9 and TRBJ1-1; the D is unclear. This CDR3 spans 17 amino acids. Germline lookup yields CDR1 SGDLS and CDR2 YYNGEE. Trimming shortened V by 0 bases and J by 3 bases, and 18 bases separated the two germline ends. CDR3 in DNA: TGTGCCAGCAGCGTAGTGAGGGCGCCCATGCGAGACACTGAAGCTTTCTTT. Amino acid sequence: CASSVVRAPMRDTEAFF. Based on the CDR3 plus reference TRBV9 and TRBJ1-1, the full variable domain is DSGVTQTPKHLITATGQRVTLRCSPRSGDLSVYWYQQSLDQGLQFLIQYYNGEERAKGNILERFSAQQFPDLHSELNLSSLELGDSALYFCASSVVRAPMRDTEAFFGQGTRLTVV.

This clone was detected only once. V usage is TRBV11-2 and J usage is TRBJ1-2; 7 positions match TRBD1. This CDR3 contains 13 residues. The ends lost 5 bases at V and 4 bases at J; junction bases unmatched: 4. Germline lookup yields CDR1 SGHAT and CDR2 FQNNGV. This CDR3 reads CASSPGTAYGYTF. CDR3 nucleotides: TGTGCCAGCAGCCCGGGGACAGCCTATGGCTACACCTTC.

The rearrangement joins TRBV27 to TRBJ1-1, with 8 nucleotides matching TRBD1. The CDR3 is 14 residues long. V was pared by 4 bases and J by 4 bases, with 5 bases of the junction left unmatched. Germline V gives CDR1 MNHEY, CDR2 SMNVEV (reference sequence). CDR3 DNA: TGTGCCAGCAGTTATTTGACAGGGGCCACTGAAGCTTTCTTT. Translating it yields CASSYLTGATEAFF.